One and the same sample provided the 27 T cell receptor beta chains below, sequenced in a study of response to subunit inactivated influenza vaccine (dated by TCRdb to the late 2010s). Libraries were prepared through RT-PCR. The reads were generated on an Illumina HiSeq 2500. The public reads were reanalyzed by TCRdb: fastp trimming at Q25, MiXCR alignment, in-frame beta chains only. One record per CDR3 amino acid sequence lists the most common genes and DNA. The sample profile shows a few hundred thousand distinct CDR3 sequences; 6.5% to 8% of them were found once. The ten top clones hold about an eighth of the sample. Source: PBMCs from blood, taken around 25 months after vaccination. The receptor source for this set is a man in his fifties or sixties who received an inactivated influenza vaccine. Donor details come from another sample of the same person, matched by shared clones.

The V call is TRBV3-1, the J call TRBJ2-7, with 9 bases fitting TRBD1. CDR1 and CDR2 from the germline V gene are LGHDT and YNNKEL (reference sequence). This CDR3 has 14 residues. With V trimmed by 5 bases and J by 7 bases, 9 bases remained unmatched. CDR3 residues: CASSAGTGPAEQYF. The CDR3 DNA sequence: TGTGCCAGCAGCGCGGGGACAGGGCCCGCTGAGCAGTACTTC.

This clonotype came up many times. The chain combines TRBV6-6 with TRBJ1-1, with D tentatively TRBD1 (5 bases). Germline V gene lookup returns CDR1 MNHNY and CDR2 SVGAGI (reference sequence). CDR3 length: 12 amino acids. V was cut by 8 bases and J by 5 bases, with 12 bases left in between. The CDR3 nucleotides read TGTGCCAGCCTAGACGGGGGAACTGAAGCTTTCTTT. Protein: CASLDGGTEAFF.

In this sample, this clonotype turned up a few times. This chain connects TRBV20-1 to TRBJ2-3; 9 bases line up with TRBD2. V lost 4 bases, J lost 8 bases, and 10 bases stayed unmatched. The length of the CDR3 is 14 residues. Germline-derived CDR1 and CDR2 are DFQATT and SNEGSKA (reference sequence). The CDR3 nucleotides read TGCAGTGCTACTAGCGGGGCCCCCCTTGTTACGCAGTATTTT. It yields the protein CSATSGAPLVTQYF.

CDR3 bases: TGCGCCAGCAGCCAAGATCTTGGCTCTTCCCGGGGCTACACCTTC. Its translation: CASSQDLGSSRGYTF. The J gene is TRBJ1-2, the V gene TRBV4-3; D unresolved. Germline loops: CDR1 LGHNA, CDR2 YSLEER. The CDR3 contains 15 residues. The V gene lost 0 bases and the J gene lost 8 bases, with 16 bases spanning the gap.

J is TRBJ2-1 and V is TRBV7-2, with TRBD2 identical over 7 bases. The CDR3 has 15 residues. Losses at the gene ends were 4 bases for V and 3 bases for J; bases not matched to a gene: 6. CDR1 SGHTA and CDR2 FQGNSA come from the germline V gene. This CDR3 reads CASSWGGPSYNEQFF. The CDR3 DNA follows: TGTGCCAGCAGCTGGGGAGGGCCGAGCTACAATGAGCAGTTCTTC.

This clonotype was picked up many times. The chain has TRBV2 and TRBJ2-5; 7 nucleotides agree with TRBD1. The CDR3 has 13 residues. The trim removed 6 bases at V and 4 bases at J, leaving 5 bases unmatched. Germline V lookup: CDR1 SNHLY, CDR2 FYNNEI. CDR3 DNA sequence: TGTGCCAGCAGCCTCAACAGGGGAGAGACCCAGTACTTC. Translating it yields CASSLNRGETQYF.

In this sample, this clonotype turned up a few times. This chain links TRBV13 with TRBJ2-1; 10 nucleotides match TRBD2. The V segment lost 3 bases and the J segment 7 bases; nucleotides outside the gene matches: 6. This CDR3 is built from 15 residues. The V gene's germline CDR1 is PRHDT and CDR2 FYEKMQ (reference sequence). Here the CDR3 reads CASSFQAGGGNEQFF. The CDR3 coding sequence is TGTGCCAGCAGCTTCCAAGCGGGAGGGGGAAATGAGCAGTTCTTC.

The J gene is TRBJ1-4, the V gene TRBV12-3 or TRBV12-4; possible D gene TRBD1, 5 bases. V gave up 3 bases and J gave up 3 bases, with 8 bases separating them. This CDR3 has 14 residues. The CDR3 spells CASSFWGPNEKLFF. The CDR3 nucleotides read TGTGCCAGCAGTTTTTGGGGCCCTAATGAAAAACTGTTTTTT.

This chain uses TRBV4-2 with TRBJ2-3, with unresolved D. The CDR3 contains 17 residues. Between the trimmed V and J ends, which lost 1 base and 6 bases, there was a span of 20 bases. Germline-derived CDR1 and CDR2 are LGHNA and YNFKEQ. This chain's CDR3 is CASSQVGQSALGDTQYF. In nucleotides, the CDR3 is TGTGCCAGCAGCCAAGTCGGTCAGTCCGCATTAGGGGATACGCAGTATTTT.

There are many counts of this clonotype. The CDR3 region is CASSLGGGYTGELFF. In DNA, the CDR3 is TGTGCCAGCAGCTTAGGAGGGGGCTACACCGGGGAGCTGTTTTTT. The rearrangement links TRBV5-6 to TRBJ2-2, with a tentative D call TRBD1 (7 bases). CDR3 size: 15 residues. CDR1 and CDR2 from the germline V gene are SGHDT and YYEEEE. V was cut by 2 bases and J by 3 bases, with 11 bases left in between.

Ten or more counts support this clonotype. This chain joins TRBV5-1 and TRBJ2-1; TRBD1 matches at 7 bases. The CDR3 has 14 amino acids. The junction had 6 bases not matched to a gene; V was cut back by 3 bases and J by 6 bases. Germline V CDR1 and CDR2: SGHRS, YFSETQ. CDR3 DNA sequence: TGCGCCAGCAGCTGGATCGGGACAGTCAATGAGCAGTTCTTC. Amino acids: CASSWIGTVNEQFF.

This clonotype was recorded a few times. J is TRBJ1-2 and V is TRBV10-3, with TRBD1 as a possible D gene (5 bases). Germline CDR1 ENHRY, CDR2 SYGVKD. V was cut by 2 bases and J by 2 bases, with 18 bases left in between. The CDR3 length is 17 residues. The CDR3 loop reads CAISEVGRDRGNYGYTF. DNA for the CDR3: TGTGCCATCAGTGAGGTGGGAAGGGACCGAGGCAACTATGGCTACACCTTC.

The table lists this clonotype with a count of one. The chain couples TRBV28 to TRBJ1-1; 10 bases are shared with TRBD1. The CDR3 is 12 amino acids. Germline V gene sequence: CDR1 MDHEN, CDR2 SYDVKM. V shed 5 bases, J shed 11 bases, and the junction held 5 bases outside the gene matches. The CDR3 is CASSRDRGRAFF. CDR3 DNA: TGTGCCAGCAGTCGGGACAGGGGTCGTGCTTTCTTT.

Ten or more counts support this clonotype. The V gene is TRBV20-1, the J gene TRBJ2-1, with 8 bases matching TRBD2. The CDR3 is made up of 14 amino acids. From germline, CDR1 is DFQATT and CDR2 SNEGSKA (reference sequence). J was trimmed by 6 bases and V by 3 bases; bases with no gene match: 7. CDR3 sequence: CSASPLAGFNEQFF. For the CDR3, the DNA is TGCAGTGCTAGTCCCTTAGCGGGGTTCAATGAGCAGTTCTTC.

The CDR3 DNA reads TGTGCCAGCAGCCCACTAGCGGCAAATGAGCAGTTCTTC. Its protein product is CASSPLAANEQFF. The genes are TRBV11-1 and TRBJ2-1; TRBD2 matches at 8 bases. The CDR3 is 13 amino acids. Trimming at V came to 5 bases and at J to 7 bases, leaving 4 bases not matched to a gene. Germline V gene sequence: CDR1 SGHAT, CDR2 FQDESV (reference sequence).

Many counts were recorded for this clonotype. The CDR3 here is CASSSFTPGELFF. CDR3 DNA: TGTGCCAGCAGCTCTTTCACCCCCGGGGAGCTGTTTTTT. V is TRBV11-2 and J is TRBJ2-2; D not resolved. Trimming took off 4 bases at V and 6 bases at J, with 9 bases between the two ends. CDR1 is SGHAT, CDR2 FQNNGV, per germline. The CDR3 length is 13 residues. The variable domain in full, with the rest retrieved from reference TRBV11-2 and TRBJ2-2, is EAGVAQSPRYKIIEKRQSVAFWCNPISGHATLYWYQQILGQGPKLLIQFQNNGVVDDSQLPKDRFSAERLKGVDSTLKIQPAKLEDSAVYLCASSSFTPGELFFGEGSRLTVL.

The chain has TRBV5-1 and TRBJ2-7, with TRBD1 matching 10 bases. The V and J ends lost 1 base and 6 bases, in that order; junction bases with no gene match: 10. Germline loops: CDR1 SGHRS, CDR2 YFSETQ. There are 16 residues in the CDR3. CDR3 amino acids: CASSLPGGTGVSEQYF. The CDR3 bases are TGCGCCAGCAGCTTGCCGGGCGGGACAGGGGTCTCCGAGCAGTACTTC.

This clonotype was picked up a small number of times. The CDR3 loop reads CASSQGGPARNQPQHF. Here the CDR3 DNA reads TGTGCCAGCAGCCAAGGGGGGCCGGCTCGCAATCAGCCCCAGCATTTT. The chain has TRBV3-1 and TRBJ1-5, with D perhaps TRBD1 (6 bases). The V and J ends lost 1 base and 2 bases respectively, with 12 bases between them. The length of the CDR3 is 16 residues. Germline CDR1 reads LGHDT; CDR2 reads YNNKEL (reference sequence).

This clonotype was detected only a few times. CDR3 sequence: CASKKDREGSEQYF. The CDR3 region has the DNA TGTGCCAGCAAAAAGGACAGGGAGGGTTCCGAGCAGTACTTC. The rearrangement uses TRBV27 and TRBJ2-7, with TRBD1 as a possible D gene (8 bases). CDR3 length: 14 amino acids. The V gene's germline CDR1 is MNHEY and CDR2 SMNVEV (reference sequence). V lost 7 bases and J 6 bases, leaving 19 bases between the germline ends.

Ten or more counts support this clonotype. This sequence joins TRBV5-6 and TRBJ1-2; D unclear. The CDR3 sequence is 17 residues long. Trimming removed 4 bases from V and 2 bases from J, with 21 bases in between. Germline CDR1 is SGHDT and CDR2 is YYEEEE. CDR3: CASSDGPEQRRNYGYTF. CDR3 nucleotide sequence: TGTGCCAGCAGCGATGGGCCAGAACAGAGAAGGAACTATGGCTACACCTTC. The whole variable domain, remainder taken from reference TRBV5-6 and TRBJ1-2, is DAGVTQSPTHLIKTRGQQVTLRCSPKSGHDTVSWYQQALGQGPQFIFQYYEEEERQRGNFPDRFSGHQFPNYSSELNVNALLLGDSALYLCASSDGPEQRRNYGYTFGSGTRLTVV.

This clonotype has just a few counts. J is TRBJ1-1 and V is TRBV29-1, with a weak D call TRBD1 (6 bases). CDR3 size: 16 residues. V shed 4 bases and J shed 0 bases, with 18 bases lying between them. Germline lookup yields CDR1 SQVTM and CDR2 ANQGSEA. This CDR3 reads CSVVRDTGVMNTEAFF. CDR3 bases: TGCAGCGTTGTAAGGGACACCGGGGTTATGAACACTGAAGCTTTCTTT.

This clonotype was picked up many times. The chain joins TRBV3-1 to TRBJ2-7; 8 bases are shared with TRBD2. The germline gives CDR1 LGHDT, CDR2 YNNKEL (reference sequence). Germline trimming cut 1 base from V and 4 bases from J; bases unmatched to any gene: 6. The CDR3 runs 15 residues. CDR3 sequence (DNA): TGTGCCAGCAGCCAAGCGACGGGAGGGCGTTACGAGCAGTACTTC. Translation gives CASSQATGGRYEQYF.

This clonotype turned up a few times. The V call is TRBV18, the J call TRBJ1-4; possible D gene TRBD1, 5 bases. Trimming shortened V by 3 bases and J by 5 bases, and 13 bases separated the two germline ends. The CDR3 loop spans 15 amino acids. The germline gives CDR1 KGHSH, CDR2 LQKENI. CDR3 sequence (DNA): TGTGCCAGCTCACCGGGGCCCCTAAGGAATGAAAAACTGTTTTTT. Translating it yields CASSPGPLRNEKLFF.

This clonotype has a count of ten or more. This chain connects TRBV19 to TRBJ1-1; no clear D. The CDR3 is 14 residues long. V was shortened by 8 bases and J by 0 bases, with 13 bases between the two germline ends. Germline V gives CDR1 LNHDA, CDR2 SQIVND (reference sequence). The CDR3: CASQSGEVNTEAFF. DNA of the CDR3: TGTGCCAGTCAATCTGGGGAGGTGAACACTGAAGCTTTCTTT.

This clonotype was seen a handful of times. This chain uses TRBV5-1 with TRBJ2-5, with 9 bases matching TRBD1. Germline lookup yields CDR1 SGHRS and CDR2 YFSETQ. CDR3 length equals 14 residues. V gave up 4 bases and J gave up 4 bases; unmatched junction bases: 5. The chain's CDR3 is CASSMGTGTETQYF. CDR3 coding DNA: TGCGCCAGCAGCATGGGGACAGGGACAGAGACCCAGTACTTC.

This clonotype came up many times. The chain recombines TRBV6-7 with TRBJ2-7; TRBD2 matches 9 bases. TRBV6-7 is reported as an ORF; its role is uncertain. The CDR3 is 17 amino acids. After removal of 2 bases from V and 2 bases from J, the junction contained 10 bases not matched to a gene. The CDR3 loop is CASSYPPTSGRTYEQYF. DNA of the CDR3: TGTGCCAGCAGTTACCCACCGACTAGCGGAAGAACCTACGAGCAGTACTTC.

This clonotype showed up just a few times. The rearrangement uses TRBV28 and TRBJ2-7; TRBD1 matches 7 bases. The junction had 6 bases not matched to a gene; V was cut back by 5 bases and J by 2 bases. There are 14 residues in the CDR3. CDR1 MDHEN and CDR2 SYDVKM come from the germline V gene. This CDR3 reads CASSQYRGTYEQYF. The CDR3 DNA sequence: TGTGCCAGCAGTCAATACAGGGGAACCTACGAGCAGTACTTC. Complete variable domain (other parts from reference TRBV28 and TRBJ2-7): DVKVTQSSRYLVKRTGEKVFLECVQDMDHENMFWYRQDPGLGLRLIYFSYDVKMKEKGDIPEGYSVSREKKERFSLILESASTNQTSMYLCASSQYRGTYEQYFGPGTRLTVT.